The present entry profiles one T cell receptor beta chain with its context. In the authors' methods: The assay estimated nucleated cells by amplifying reference gene primers. The protocol was immunoSEQ multiplex PCR, while the TCRdb copy is restricted to in-frame clones and leaves out a portion. D and trimming were read from the DNA, whereas the V and J calls and clone size are those reported in that table. The sample lists about 74,000 clones, 88% seen once, with more than 1.5% in the top ten. Germline V CDR1 and CDR2: KGHSH, LQKENI. V lost 3 bases and J lost 4; bases outside the gene matches: 7. This CDR3 is built from 16 residues. This entry comes from a study of blood T cell repertoires in COVID-19. Overall study: The samples span acute and convalescent COVID-19 from the United States, Italy and Spain. T cells, B-cell-depleted T cells, or PBMCs provided the cDNA or gDNA that served as material.

The chain is built from TRBV18 and TRBJ1-3; 9 bases map to TRBD1. Sequenced material: peripheral blood. The receptor was derived from a woman of 80 years or more with active or convalescent COVID-19. CDR3 residues: CASSPAGTGKGNTIYF. In DNA, the CDR3 is TGTGCCAGCTCACCGGCCGGGACAGGGAAAGGAAACACCATATATTTT.